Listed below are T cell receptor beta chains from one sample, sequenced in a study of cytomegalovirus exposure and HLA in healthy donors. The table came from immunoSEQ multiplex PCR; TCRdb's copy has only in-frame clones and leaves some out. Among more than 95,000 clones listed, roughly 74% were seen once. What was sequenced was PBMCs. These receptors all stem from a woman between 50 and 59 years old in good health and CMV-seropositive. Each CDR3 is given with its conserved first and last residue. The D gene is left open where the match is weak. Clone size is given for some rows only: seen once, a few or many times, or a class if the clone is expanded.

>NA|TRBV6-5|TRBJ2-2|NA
TGTGCCAGCAGCTCGAGGTTCGCCGGGGAGCTGTTTTTT
CASSSRFAGELFF
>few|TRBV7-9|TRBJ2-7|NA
TGTGCCAGCAGCTTTTTTGGGGCAGGCTCCTACGAGCAGTACTTC
CASSFFGAGSYEQYF
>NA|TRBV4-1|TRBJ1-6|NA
TGCGCCAGCAGCCCCAACGCGGGGTCGAGGTCACCCCTCCACTTT
CASSPNAGSRSPLHF
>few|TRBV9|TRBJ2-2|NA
TGTGCCTCCTCCCCGGGGAACACCGGGGAGCTGTTTTTT
CASSPGNTGELFF
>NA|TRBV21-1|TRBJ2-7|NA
TGTGCCAGCAATCGGGACAGCTACGAGCAGTACTTC
CASNRDSYEQYF
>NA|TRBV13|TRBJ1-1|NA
TGTGCCAGCAGCTTGACAGGTTTGGCGCGGACTGAAGCTTTCTTT
CASSLTGLARTEAFF
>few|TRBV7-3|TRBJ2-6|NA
TGTGCCAGCAAGTCGGGGTCTGGGGCCAACGTCCTGACTTTC
CASKSGSGANVLTF
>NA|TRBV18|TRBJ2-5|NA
TGTGCCAGCTCACCGACCGACAGACAAGAGACCCAGTACTTC
CASSPTDRQETQYF
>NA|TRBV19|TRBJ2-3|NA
TGTGCCAGTAGTATAGATCAGGGGGGAGATACGCAGTATTTT
CASSIDQGGDTQYF
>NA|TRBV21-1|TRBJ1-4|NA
TGTGCCAGCATCCTGTCCCCGAAGCCGGGACAGCTCAATGAAAAACTGTTTTTT
CASILSPKPGQLNEKLFF
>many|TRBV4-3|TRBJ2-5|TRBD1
TGCGCCAGCAGCCAACTACAGGGGGAGACCCAGTACTTC
CASSQLQGETQYF
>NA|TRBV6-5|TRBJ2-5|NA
TGTGCCAGCAGTAGAGAACAGGGAGTAATAGGGGTTCAGTACTTC
CASSREQGVIGVQYF
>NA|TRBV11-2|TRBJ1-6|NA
TGTGCCAGCAGCTTAGGACTTGGGAATTCACCCCTCCACTTT
CASSLGLGNSPLHF
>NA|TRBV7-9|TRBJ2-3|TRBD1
TGTGCCAGAAGGGGACAGAGCACAGATACGCAGTATTTT
CARRGQSTDTQYF
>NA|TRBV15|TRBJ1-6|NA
TGTGCCACCAGCAGTGCCAGGGCCAATTCACCCCTCCACTTT
CATSSARANSPLHF
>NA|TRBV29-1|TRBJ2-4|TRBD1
TGCAGCGTGGAGACAGGGACCAAAAACATTCAGTACTTC
CSVETGTKNIQYF
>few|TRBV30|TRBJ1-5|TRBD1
TGTGCCAAGAAGGGGGCGGCATACGGCAATCAGCCCCAGCATTTT
CAKKGAAYGNQPQHF
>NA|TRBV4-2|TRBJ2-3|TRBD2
TGTGCCAGCAGCCAAGAACTCGTCCGGGGGGGCCTTGGCACAGATACGCAGTATTTT
CASSQELVRGGLGTDTQYF
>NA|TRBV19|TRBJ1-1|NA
TGTGCCAGTTTCCTTACCGGGAGAAACACTGAAGCTTTCTTT
CASFLTGRNTEAFF
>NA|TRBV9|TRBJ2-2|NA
TGTGCCAGCAGCGTAGTGAGGGAGAACACCGGGGAGCTGTTTTTT
CASSVVRENTGELFF
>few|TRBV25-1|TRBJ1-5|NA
TGTGCCAGCAGTCCCCCGGGGGGGAACCATCAGCCCCAGCATTTT
CASSPPGGNHQPQHF
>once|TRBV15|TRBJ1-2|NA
TGTGCCACCAGCAGAACTACAACGGGTGGAGGCTACACCTTC
CATSRTTTGGGYTF
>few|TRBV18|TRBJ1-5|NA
TGTGCCAGCTCACCGGATCGGGGTGGGAATCAGCCCCAGCATTTT
CASSPDRGGNQPQHF
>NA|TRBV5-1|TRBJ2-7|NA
TGCGCCAGCAGCCACTCAGGACTCCACGAGCAGTACTTC
CASSHSGLHEQYF
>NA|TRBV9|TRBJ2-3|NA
TGTGCCAGCAGCGCGACAGCAAGGGATACGCAGTATTTT
CASSATARDTQYF
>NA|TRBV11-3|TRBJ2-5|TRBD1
TGTGCCAGCAGCTTTGGGACAGGGGCCCAAGAGACCCAGTACTTC
CASSFGTGAQETQYF
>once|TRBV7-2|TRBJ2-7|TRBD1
TGTGCCAGCAGCTCGAGAAGGGGGCTACCCTACGAGCAGTACTTC
CASSSRRGLPYEQYF
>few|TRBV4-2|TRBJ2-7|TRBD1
TGTGCCAGCAGCCCCGGGACAGGGACCTACGAGCAGTACTTC
CASSPGTGTYEQYF
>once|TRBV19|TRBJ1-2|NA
TGTGCCAGTAAAGTAAGGGGTAACTATGGCTACACCTTC
CASKVRGNYGYTF
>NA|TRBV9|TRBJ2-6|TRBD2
TGTGCCAGCAGCCCCTATAGCGGGGGGGCCGGTGGGGCCAACGTCCTGACTTTC
CASSPYSGGAGGANVLTF
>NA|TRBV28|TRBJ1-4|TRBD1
TGTGCCAGCAGCCCCAACAGGGGGGGTAGTGAAAAACTGTTTTTT
CASSPNRGGSEKLFF
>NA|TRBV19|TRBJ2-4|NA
TGTGCCAGTAACCCTATTGGTGTGACAGCCCCCGAAAACATTCAGTACTTC
CASNPIGVTAPENIQYF
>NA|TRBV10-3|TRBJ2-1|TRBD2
TGTGCCATCAGCGGACAAGAGCGGGACTACAATGAGCAGTTCTTC
CAISGQERDYNEQFF
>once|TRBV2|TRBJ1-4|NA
TGTGCCAGCAGTGGTGCGGGAGGTCCTGAAAAACTGTTTTTT
CASSGAGGPEKLFF
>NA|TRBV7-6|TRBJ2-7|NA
TGTGCCAGCAGCTGGGGCTCCGCGAGCTCCTACGAGCAGTACTTC
CASSWGSASSYEQYF
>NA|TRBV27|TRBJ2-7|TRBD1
TGTGCCAGCAGTTCCGTGGGACAGTGGCGCGAGCAGTACTTC
CASSSVGQWREQYF
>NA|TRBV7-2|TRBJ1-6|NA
TGTGCCAGCAGCTTTTTAATGGGCGATTCACCCCTCCACTTT
CASSFLMGDSPLHF
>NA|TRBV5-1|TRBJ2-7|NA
TGCGCCAGCAACCCGGGACATATGCCTCCTGACGAGCAGTACTTC
CASNPGHMPPDEQYF
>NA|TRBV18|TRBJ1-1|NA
TGTGCCAGCTCGGAAGGCAGGGCGAACACTGAAGCTTTCTTT
CASSEGRANTEAFF
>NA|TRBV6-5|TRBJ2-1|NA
TGTGCCAGCACCGGGGGTCGTGTGTACAATGAGCAGTTCTTC
CASTGGRVYNEQFF
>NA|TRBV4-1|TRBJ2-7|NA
TGCGCCAGCAGCCAAGAAGGGAGCACCAAGAGGGACGAGCAGTACTTC
CASSQEGSTKRDEQYF
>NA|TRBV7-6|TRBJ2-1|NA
TGTGCCAGCAGCTTGGGAACAGGGAATGAGCAGTTCTTC
CASSLGTGNEQFF
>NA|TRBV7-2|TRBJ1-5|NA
TGTGCCAGCAGCACCTCAGGGCCCCTGGATCATCAGCCCCAGCATTTT
CASSTSGPLDHQPQHF
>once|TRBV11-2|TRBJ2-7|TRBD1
TGTGCCAGCAGCTTTAGTTTAGGGGGGACAGGCGAGCAGTACTTC
CASSFSLGGTGEQYF
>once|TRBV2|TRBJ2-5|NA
TGTGCCAGCAGACTCCGGGGGGCGGGAGAGACCCAGTACTTC
CASRLRGAGETQYF